Given below is one TCR beta chain in context. This sample was taken from a study of blood T cell repertoires in COVID-19. Profiling relied on immunoSEQ multiplex PCR, and the TCRdb table lists in-frame clones only, not all of them. The table has approximately 64,000 clones, over 65% seen once. The CDR3 totals 12 residues. The V gene's germline CDR1 is SGHAT and CDR2 FQNNGV. V lost 6 bases and J 2 bases, leaving 7 bases between the germline ends. This chain uses TRBV11-2 with TRBJ1-2, with no clear D. Specimen: peripheral blood. The sequence was collected from a woman in her 70s with acute or convalescent COVID-19. The CDR3: CASSYSNYGYTF. CDR3 nucleotide sequence: TGTGCCAGCAGTTATTCCAACTATGGCTACACCTTC. The full variable domain, completed using reference TRBV11-2 and TRBJ1-2, is EAGVAQSPRYKIIEKRQSVAFWCNPISGHATLYWYQQILGQGPKLLIQFQNNGVVDDSQLPKDRFSAERLKGVDSTLKIQPAKLEDSAVYLCASSYSNYGYTFGSGTRLTVV.